These 25 T cell receptor beta chains originate from one sample sequenced in a study of blood T cell repertoires in COVID-19. Libraries were prepared by immunoSEQ multiplex PCR; TCRdb keeps only in-frame clonotypes and omits some of them. The sample records 150,000 or so clones, approximately 80% being singletons. The sequenced sample consisted of peripheral blood. All receptors derive from a man in his sixties with active or convalescent COVID-19.

In its sample, this clone was seen a few times. The chain recombines TRBV11-2 with TRBJ2-5; 11 bases fit TRBD1. This CDR3 has 14 residues. The germline gives CDR1 SGHAT, CDR2 FQNNGV. The V gene end was trimmed by 7 bases and the J gene end by 5 bases; junction bases not matched to a gene: 6. As DNA, the CDR3 is TGTGCCAGCACTCCGGACAGGGGGCGGGAGACCCAGTACTTC. Translation gives CASTPDRGRETQYF.

The chain uses TRBV5-4 and TRBJ2-3; 7 bases line up with TRBD1. The germline gives CDR1 SGHNT, CDR2 YYREEE (reference sequence). The CDR3 contains 17 residues. The trim removed 3 bases at V and 2 bases at J, leaving 12 bases unmatched. The CDR3 sequence is CASSYGTVHYPTDTQYF. CDR3 coding DNA: TGTGCCAGCAGCTATGGGACAGTCCACTACCCCACAGATACGCAGTATTTT.

The gene calls are TRBV7-9 and TRBJ1-2, with D hard to call. The CDR3 is 14 residues long. V was shortened by 1 base and J by 3 bases, with 9 bases between the two germline ends. Germline CDR1 and CDR2: SEHNR and FQNEAQ (reference sequence). The CDR3 protein is CASSLGVSYYGYTF. The DNA for the CDR3 is TGTGCCAGCAGCTTAGGAGTGAGCTACTATGGCTACACCTTC.

The rearrangement joins TRBV3-1 (or the pseudogene TRBV3-2) to TRBJ2-7; a possible D gene is TRBD1 (6 bases). CDR3 length: 15 amino acids. Trimming removed 1 base from V and 7 bases from J, with 17 bases in between. Looked up from germline, CDR1 is LGHDT and CDR2 is YNNKEL (reference sequence). The DNA of the CDR3 is TGTGCCAGCAGCCAAGCCGTCACAGGGCCTGGAGAGCAGTACTTC. It codes for CASSQAVTGPGEQYF.

The V gene is TRBV7-2, the J gene TRBJ2-1; no reliable D call. This CDR3 is 15 amino acids long. The V end was cut by 2 bases, the J end by 1 base, with 9 bases between. Per germline, CDR1 SGHTA and CDR2 FQGNSA. In DNA, the CDR3 is TGTGCCAGCAGCTTACTCTCACGGTCCTACAATGAGCAGTTCTTC. As protein: CASSLLSRSYNEQFF.

The chain has TRBV28 and TRBJ1-5, with D possibly TRBD1 on 6 matching bases. V was shortened by 3 bases and J by 6 bases, with 9 bases between the two germline ends. The CDR3 sequence is 13 residues long. Germline V gene data show CDR1 as MDHEN and CDR2 as SYDVKM. CDR3 sequence (DNA): TGTGCCAGCAGTTTTGTGGGGGCTCAGCCCCAGCATTTT. Protein product: CASSFVGAQPQHF.

The V and J genes are TRBV6-4 and TRBJ2-1; 10 bases agree with TRBD2. This CDR3 has 15 residues. Trimming at V came to 5 bases and at J to 8 bases, leaving 9 bases not matched to a gene. The germline CDR1 and CDR2 sequences are MRHNA and SNTAGT. CDR3: CASSRIAGGGYEQFF. DNA of the CDR3: TGTGCCAGCAGTCGAATAGCGGGAGGAGGGTATGAGCAGTTCTTC.

This chain uses TRBV11-3 with TRBJ1-5; weak D call: TRBD1 (5 bases). The CDR3 sequence is 13 residues long. Germline V CDR1 and CDR2: SGHNT, YENEEA. V dropped 7 bases and J dropped 0 bases, with 7 bases sitting between them. CDR3 protein: CASTTDSNQPQHF. DNA of the CDR3: TGTGCCAGCACGACAGATAGCAATCAGCCCCAGCATTTT.

J is TRBJ2-6 and V is TRBV6-5; a weak D match, TRBD2 (6 bases). CDR1 and CDR2 from the germline V gene are MNHEY and SVGAGI. The germline V and J ends were trimmed by 8 bases and 0 bases, with 11 bases remaining between them. The CDR3 consists of 15 residues. The CDR3 region has the DNA TGTGCCAGCGGGACTTTAGACTCTGGGGCCAACGTCCTGACTTTC. This gives the protein CASGTLDSGANVLTF.

The rearrangement joins TRBV4-3 to TRBJ1-1; 7 bases fit TRBD1. The CDR3 is made up of 16 amino acids. Germline assignment: CDR1 LGHNA and CDR2 YSLEER. J gave up 5 bases and V 1 base, and 10 bases lay outside the gene matches. The CDR3 sequence is CASSQGQSYRGTEAFF. Written as DNA, the CDR3 is TGCGCCAGCAGCCAAGGCCAGTCGTACAGGGGAACTGAAGCTTTCTTT.

This chain connects TRBV7-2 to TRBJ1-6, with D possibly matching TRBD1 (5 bases). Germline assignment: CDR1 SGHTA and CDR2 FQGNSA. The CDR3 sequence is 15 residues long. With 6 bases removed from V and 4 bases from J, the gap between germline ends came to 13 bases. This CDR3 reads CASSPETGYNSPLHF. For the CDR3, the DNA is TGTGCCAGCAGTCCCGAAACAGGTTATAATTCACCCCTCCACTTT.

This clone was counted only a few times. CDR3: CASSLTQQGSGNTIYF. For the CDR3, the DNA is TGCGCCAGCAGCTTGACCCAACAGGGATCTGGAAACACCATATATTTT. The gene calls are TRBV5-1 and TRBJ1-3; tentative D call: TRBD1 (6 bases). Germline V lookup: CDR1 SGHRS, CDR2 YFSETQ. Trimming took off 1 base at V and 1 base at J, with 12 bases between the two ends. There are 16 residues in the CDR3. The full variable domain, rest sourced from reference TRBV5-1 and TRBJ1-3, is KAGVTQTPRYLIKTRGQQVTLSCSPISGHRSVSWYQQTPGQGLQFLFEYFSETQRNKGNFPGRFSGRQFSNSRSEMNVSTLELGDSALYLCASSLTQQGSGNTIYFGEGSWLTVV.

The gene calls are TRBV28 and TRBJ2-7; maybe TRBD1 (6 bases). The germline V gene encodes CDR1 MDHEN and CDR2 SYDVKM. The V gene lost 6 bases and the J gene lost 10 bases, with 16 bases spanning the gap. CDR3 length equals 12 residues. The CDR3 bases are TGTGCCAGCAGCAGGGGCAGAACGGCCCAGTACTTC. This codes for CASSRGRTAQYF.

This chain joins TRBV13 and TRBJ2-1; D is unresolved. Per the germline V gene, CDR1 is PRHDT and CDR2 is FYEKMQ (reference sequence). The CDR3 consists of 11 residues. V was cut by 10 bases and J by 10 bases, with 14 bases left in between. The CDR3 protein is CATSWRGEQFF. As DNA, the CDR3 is TGTGCCACCTCATGGCGCGGAGAGCAGTTCTTC.

J is TRBJ1-2 and V is TRBV4-2, with a tentative D call TRBD1 (5 bases). The CDR3 runs 16 residues. Trimming took off 3 bases at V and 3 bases at J, with 17 bases between the two ends. Germline CDR1 reads LGHNA; CDR2 reads YNFKEQ. The CDR3 DNA follows: TGTGCCAGCAGCCATGATGCTAGGGGATACGACTATGGCTACACCTTC. Protein: CASSHDARGYDYGYTF.

V gene TRBV4-1 combines with J gene TRBJ2-3; TRBD1 matches at 7 bases. This CDR3 spans 16 amino acids. Trimming took 7 bases from V and 1 from J; bases not matched to a gene: 11. The germline V gene encodes CDR1 MGHRA and CDR2 YSYEKL. The CDR3 reads CASKTLPQGGTDTQYF. CDR3 nucleotides: TGCGCCAGCAAAACCCTCCCCCAGGGGGGCACAGATACGCAGTATTTT.

The chain employs TRBV5-1 and TRBJ2-1; 8 nucleotides align to TRBD1. With 4 bases clipped from V and 7 bases from J, the junction kept 10 bases outside the gene matches. Germline CDR1 reads SGHRS; CDR2 reads YFSETQ. The CDR3 extends over 15 amino acids. As DNA, the CDR3 is TGCGCCAGCAGCCAACTGACAGGGGATTTGAATGAGCAGTTCTTC. Its translation: CASSQLTGDLNEQFF.

V gene TRBV7-9 combines with J gene TRBJ1-6; a weak D match, TRBD1 (5 bases). The CDR3 consists of 15 residues. Germline V gene lookup returns CDR1 SEHNR and CDR2 FQNEAQ (reference sequence). V was shortened by 5 bases and J by 7 bases, with 15 bases between the two germline ends. The CDR3 sequence: CASSQPQGGNSPLHF. The CDR3, as DNA: TGTGCCAGCAGCCAGCCCCAGGGAGGCAATTCACCCCTCCACTTT.

V usage is TRBV20-1 and J usage is TRBJ2-1, with 9 nucleotides matching TRBD1. With V trimmed by 8 bases and J by 8 bases, 4 bases remained unmatched. The CDR3 is 11 residues long. Germline V gives CDR1 DFQATT, CDR2 SNEGSKA (reference sequence). The CDR3 region is CSLTGGHEQFF. The CDR3 DNA follows: TGCAGTCTCACAGGGGGCCATGAGCAGTTCTTC.

J is TRBJ2-2 and V is TRBV7-2, with 7 bases aligning to TRBD1. CDR1 is SGHTA, CDR2 FQGNSA, per germline. The ends lost 5 bases at V and 3 bases at J; junction bases unmatched: 3. The length of the CDR3 is 14 residues. For the CDR3, the DNA is TGTGCCAGCAGCAAGACAGGGTACACCGGGGAGCTGTTTTTT. Encoded protein: CASSKTGYTGELFF.

The gene calls are TRBV5-1 and TRBJ2-5, with 15 bases aligning to TRBD2. CDR1 SGHRS and CDR2 YFSETQ come from the germline V gene. V lost 4 bases to trimming and J lost 5 bases; unmatched junction nucleotides: 15. The CDR3 sequence is 19 residues long. The CDR3 nucleotides are TGCGCCAGCAGCCCCGGACTAGCGGGAGGGCCATTTGGATTCGAGACCCAGTACTTC. Translated: CASSPGLAGGPFGFETQYF.

This clone occurred once. This rearrangement joins TRBV5-4 to TRBJ1-2, with 7 bases fitting TRBD1. The V gene end was trimmed by 4 bases and the J gene end by 3 bases; junction bases not matched to a gene: 9. Per germline, CDR1 SGHNT and CDR2 YYREEE (reference sequence). The CDR3 covers 15 residues. CDR3 DNA: TGTGCCAGCAGCGACCGACAGGGCCCTTACTATGGCTACACCTTC. This codes for CASSDRQGPYYGYTF. Complete variable domain (other parts from reference TRBV5-4 and TRBJ1-2): ETGVTQSPTHLIKTRGQQVTLRCSSQSGHNTVSWYQQALGQGPQFIFQYYREEENGRGNFPPRFSGLQFPNYSSELNVNALELDDSALYLCASSDRQGPYYGYTFGSGTRLTVV.

This chain links TRBV18 with TRBJ2-1; unclear D gene. The V gene's germline CDR1 is KGHSH and CDR2 LQKENI. The V gene lost 5 bases and the J gene lost 5 bases, with 10 bases spanning the gap. This CDR3 spans 13 amino acids. CDR3 bases: TGTGCCAGCTCATCGTCCCCGGACAATGAGCAGTTCTTC. It specifies CASSSSPDNEQFF.

Only a few counts were recorded for this clone. CDR3 amino acids: CAARGSLGDQPQHF. The DNA of the CDR3 is TGTGCCGCACGGGGATCCCTAGGCGATCAGCCCCAGCATTTT. This chain joins TRBV10-3 and TRBJ1-5; the D is unclear. Trimming took off 11 bases at V and 5 bases at J, with 19 bases between the two ends. Germline lookup yields CDR1 ENHRY and CDR2 SYGVKD. This CDR3 is 14 amino acids long.

The chain has TRBV21-1 and TRBJ1-5; the tabulated D call, TRBD1, remains unverified against the DNA. TRBV21-1 has pseudogene status. The CDR3 sequence is 18 residues long. The chain's CDR3 is CASSKEEEGEVGNQPQHF. The CDR3 bases are TGTGCCAGCAGCAAAGAAGAAGAGGGGGAAGTTGGCAATCAGCCCCAGCATTTT.